This entry describes one T cell receptor (beta chain). The V end lost 5 bases, the J end lost 3 bases, and 11 bases lay between the germline ends. Per the germline V gene, CDR1 is SEHNR and CDR2 is FQNEAQ (reference sequence). This CDR3 is 13 amino acids long. The data derive from a study of blood T cell repertoires in COVID-19. About the study: Sample material is recorded as cDNA or gDNA derived from T cells, B-cell-depleted T cells, or PBMCs.

In the authors' workflow: Reference gene primer amplification yielded estimated nucleated cell counts. The data were produced by immunoSEQ multiplex PCR, yet TCRdb's version contains in-frame clones alone and is incomplete. V and J calls and clone size are given by that table; D and trimming were obtained from the DNA. The sample yields roughly 72,000 clones, about four fifths seen once. V is TRBV7-9 and J is TRBJ2-7; the D gene is possibly TRBD2 (6 bases). Sequencing used peripheral blood. The clonotype originates from a woman older than 75 with active or convalescent COVID-19. The CDR3 sequence is CASSPVGGYEQYF. As DNA, the CDR3 is TGTGCCAGCAGCCCAGTCGGGGGCTACGAGCAGTACTTC.